This T cell receptor (beta chain) was obtained from a study of technical replicates of blood from a few donors. This CDR3 is built from 15 residues. Germline CDR1 reads LNHDA; CDR2 reads SQIVND (reference sequence). Trimming left V 2 bases short and J 0 bases short, with 10 bases between. The repertoire was sequenced with immunoSEQ multiplex PCR; TCRdb's copy has only in-frame clones and lacks some. The repertoire holds around 84,000 clones, with approximately 97% as singletons. Source material: T cells isolated from PBMCs. The chain joins TRBV19 to TRBJ1-1; no clear D gene. The clonotype originates from a human donor in good health. The CDR3 here is CASSIFSVMNTEAFF. Written as DNA, the CDR3 is TGTGCCAGTAGTATATTCAGTGTCATGAACACTGAAGCTTTCTTT.